This T cell receptor beta chain came from a study of cytomegalovirus exposure and HLA in healthy donors. This clone was observed a single time. The CDR3 length is 15 residues. The V and J ends lost 3 bases and 4 bases, in that order; junction bases with no gene match: 11. Germline values: CDR1 GTSNPN, CDR2 SVGIG (reference sequence). This PCR relied on a set of 60 Vbeta primers and 13 Jbeta primers. Clones were sequenced by immunoSEQ multiplex PCR, and TCRdb holds only the in-frame ones, with some missing. The sample includes around 78,000 clones, around 70% of them seen just once. The chain couples TRBV30 to TRBJ2-5; 7 nucleotides line up with TRBD2. This TCR came from a woman between 35 and 50 years old in good health and CMV-seropositive. Sequencing input: PBMCs. The CDR3 DNA follows: TGTGCCTGGAGCCGGGCCAGCGGGGTAGGAGAGACCCAGTACTTC. This sequence encodes CAWSRASGVGETQYF.